This TCR beta chain was documented in a study of cytomegalovirus exposure and HLA in healthy donors. Study context: From HLA-typed donors, an early data release held approximately 85 million unique TCRs.

Vbeta (60) and Jbeta (13) primers were used in the PCR. The method was immunoSEQ multiplex PCR; TCRdb's version includes in-frame clones alone and lacks a portion of them. The data hold approximately 140,000 clones, with 73% observed a single time. Study findings and constraints: Analyses of presence and absence presupposed an approximately uniform sequencing depth across donors. Some V segments, TRBV6-2 and TRBV6-3 among them, were indistinguishable and were therefore excluded. Available immune exposure information covered CMV serostatus only.

CDR3 length: 14 residues. Germline V lookup: CDR1 SGHAT, CDR2 FQNNGV. Trimming cost V 1 base and J 5 bases; bases outside gene matches: 3. With respect to this clone: Its antigen is undetermined.

V gene TRBV11-2 combines with J gene TRBJ2-5, with 8 bases identical to TRBD2. The sequence was obtained from a woman between 40 and 55 years old in good health and CMV-seronegative. Sequencing was done on a sample of PBMCs. The CDR3 DNA sequence: TGTGCCAGCAGCTTAGCGGGCGGGGGGGAGACCCAGTACTTC. As protein: CASSLAGGGETQYF.